This TCR beta chain comes out of a study of T cell changes during pregnancy in multiple sclerosis. Generated by immunoSEQ multiplex PCR, the TCRdb table keeps only in-frame clones and is missing some. The sample lists more than 90,000 clones, around 92% occurring once. V lost 2 bases, J lost 2 bases, and 10 bases lay in between. From germline, CDR1 is SGHTA and CDR2 FQGTGA. The CDR3 totals 15 residues. Sequencing was performed on peripheral blood, taken after pregnancy. The clonotype comes from a female donor with multiple sclerosis, enrolled in a pregnancy study. The chain links TRBV7-3 to TRBJ2-1; no clear D gene. In DNA form, the CDR3 reads TGTGCCAGCAGCTTACAAGGCGGCCCCTACAATGAGCAGTTCTTC. This translates into CASSLQGGPYNEQFF.